This TCR beta chain was captured by sequencing in a study of T-cell memory formation after mild COVID-19. Study-level points and caveats: Day 15 to 85 contracting clones showed balanced CD4/CD8; later expanders leaned CD4+. A second wave of clones peaked on day 37, and their SARS-CoV-2 specificity went unconfirmed. Among contracting clones, CD4+ were mainly CM/EM and CD8+ enriched in EMRA.

Sample barcodes and UMIs were carried by the TCR alpha and TCR beta cDNA libraries that 5'RACE generated with constant-segment primers. TCRdb itself ran the 5' RACE reads through MiXCR, one entry per CDR3 protein. The table lists a few hundred thousand distinct CDR3 sequences, around 15% of them singletons. The germline V and J ends were trimmed by 6 bases and 4 bases, with 7 bases remaining between them. Germline CDR1 MNHEY, CDR2 SVGAGI. This CDR3 has 13 amino acids. In its sample, this clonotype was seen a few times. Its specificity is not known. The sequenced sample was PBMCs or a T cell subset sorted from them (not recorded which). This chain uses TRBV6-5 with TRBJ2-6, with a possible D match to TRBD1 (6 bases). This clonotype was sampled from a man younger than 35 who had mild COVID-19 (a few samples of this study predate the infection). Cell type and time point are not known. In DNA form, the CDR3 reads TGTGCCAGCAGGGGGGCCGGGGCCAACGTCCTGACTTTC. It encodes CASRGAGANVLTF.